The 16 T cell receptor beta chains reported below all come from one sample, sequenced in a study of cytomegalovirus exposure and HLA in healthy donors. PCR used 60 Vbeta primers and 13 Jbeta primers. Sequencing was performed with immunoSEQ multiplex PCR; in TCRdb, only in-frame clones are kept and a portion is missing. The sample yields roughly 73,000 clones, roughly 84% seen once. The sequenced material came from PBMCs. These TCRs come from a woman between 50 and 59 years old in good health and CMV-seronegative.

DNA for the CDR3: TGTGCCTGGAATCAGGGTGTGGCGAACACTGAAGCTTTCTTT. Amino acid sequence: CAWNQGVANTEAFF. The J gene is TRBJ1-1, the V gene TRBV30, with D possibly TRBD1 on 5 matching bases. This CDR3 comprises 14 residues. Germline values: CDR1 GTSNPN, CDR2 SVGIG (reference sequence). Trimming removed 4 bases from V and 1 base from J, with 13 bases in between.

In the case of this clone: Other DNA sequences from this sample encode an identical CDR3 as well. The chain carries TRBV9 and TRBJ2-3, with D possibly being TRBD1 (7 bases). CDR3 size: 15 residues. Germline values: CDR1 SGDLS, CDR2 YYNGEE. Trimming took off 4 bases at V and 0 bases at J, with 12 bases between the two ends. In DNA, the CDR3 is TGTGCCAGCAGCTCCTCAGGGGGGAGCACAGATACGCAGTATTTT. It yields the protein CASSSSGGSTDTQYF. Filled out from reference TRBV9 and TRBJ2-3, the complete variable domain reads DSGVTQTPKHLITATGQRVTLRCSPRSGDLSVYWYQQSLDQGLQFLIQYYNGEERAKGNILERFSAQQFPDLHSELNLSSLELGDSALYFCASSSSGGSTDTQYFGPGTRLTVL.

V gene TRBV6-5 combines with J gene TRBJ2-2, with 10 bases identical to TRBD1. Per germline, CDR1 MNHEY and CDR2 SVGAGI. The CDR3 is 13 residues long. J gave up 6 bases and V 6 bases, and 1 base lay outside the gene matches. The CDR3 protein is CASRGQGAGELFF. In nucleotides, the CDR3 is TGTGCCAGCAGAGGACAGGGGGCCGGGGAGCTGTTTTTT.

The J gene is TRBJ2-3, the V gene TRBV7-3; D possibly corresponds to TRBD2 (5 bases). Per germline, CDR1 SGHTA and CDR2 FQGTGA. The CDR3 covers 12 residues. The DNA of the CDR3 is TGTGCTCTGGACTGTCGCACAGATACGCAGTATTTT. This codes for CALDCRTDTQYF.

The J gene is TRBJ1-1, the V gene TRBV4-2; D is possibly TRBD1 (5 bases). This CDR3 has 14 residues. With 0 bases removed from V and 4 bases from J, the gap between germline ends came to 9 bases. CDR1 and CDR2 (germline): LGHNA, YNFKEQ. The CDR3 coding sequence is TGTGCCAGCAGCCAAGAAGGGGAGGGCACTGAAGCTTTCTTT. Translated: CASSQEGEGTEAFF.

With respect to this clone: At one of its ends the junction is not consistent with the germline gene, which may arise from a read error. Different DNA sequences within this sample yield the same CDR3. The J gene is TRBJ2-3, the V gene TRBV29-1; 9 bases map to TRBD2. This CDR3 is 16 amino acids long. Germline CDR1 and CDR2: SQVTM and ANQGSEA. CDR3 DNA: TGCAGCGTGTGCCCCACCTCGGCGGGAGGGGGAGATACGCAGTACTTT. It codes for CSVCPTSAGGGDTQYF.

This clone was observed a handful of times. The genes are TRBV7-6 and TRBJ2-1, with 9 bases lining up with TRBD2. Germline V lookup: CDR1 SGHVS, CDR2 FNYEAQ. The CDR3 loop spans 15 amino acids. V was clipped by 5 bases and J by 3 bases; unmatched bases: 5. The CDR3 protein is CASSLGTSNYNEQFF. The CDR3 bases are TGTGCCAGCAGCCTCGGGACTAGCAACTACAATGAGCAGTTCTTC.

The gene calls are TRBV2 and TRBJ2-3, with a weak D call TRBD1 (6 bases). The CDR3 extends over 12 amino acids. In germline, CDR1 is SNHLY, CDR2 FYNNEI. The V gene lost 5 bases and the J gene lost 4 bases, with 7 bases spanning the gap. Written as DNA, the CDR3 is TGTGCCAGCAGTAAGGGGGCAGATACGCAGTATTTT. This encodes CASSKGADTQYF.

The DNA of the CDR3 is TGCGCCAGCAGCCCGGAGGGGCGAACTAATGAAAAACTGTTTTTT. Translating it yields CASSPEGRTNEKLFF. The chain recombines TRBV4-1 with TRBJ1-4, with D possibly TRBD1 on 5 matching bases. The CDR3 contains 15 residues. The ends were cut back, 4 bases at V and 1 base at J, with 10 bases in the middle. Germline V lookup: CDR1 MGHRA, CDR2 YSYEKL.

The rearrangement joins TRBV28 to TRBJ2-5; 7 bases line up with TRBD2. The J call is doubtful: the DNA matches TRBJ2-7 better. CDR3 length: 14 amino acids. From germline, CDR1 is MDHEN and CDR2 SYDVKM. CDR3 sequence (DNA): TGTGCCAGCAGTTTTCTGGGGGGAGGGAGCGAGCAGTACTTC. Its translation: CASSFLGGGSEQYF.

This clone showed up just a few times. The V call is TRBV6-5, the J call TRBJ2-7; D may be TRBD2 (5 bases). CDR1 and CDR2 from the germline V gene are MNHEY and SVGAGI. Trimming took off 0 bases at V and 3 bases at J, with 12 bases between the two ends. This CDR3 comprises 15 residues. CDR3 DNA sequence: TGTGCCAGCAGTTACTCCGATACTAGTCACTACGAGCAGTACTTC. As protein: CASSYSDTSHYEQYF.

This clone was seen only a few times. The V call is TRBV11-2, the J call TRBJ2-7; 8 nucleotides line up with TRBD1. V lost 4 bases to trimming and J lost 3 bases; unmatched junction nucleotides: 2. CDR1 SGHAT and CDR2 FQNNGV come from the germline V gene. The CDR3 spans 13 residues. The CDR3 bases are TGTGCCAGCAGCTACGGGACAGGCTACGAGCAGTACTTC. Protein product: CASSYGTGYEQYF.

V usage is TRBV7-9 and J usage is TRBJ2-7; weak D call: TRBD2 (6 bases). Germline-derived CDR1 and CDR2 are SEHNR and FQNEAQ (reference sequence). The V and J ends lost 7 bases and 1 base respectively, with 20 bases between them. This CDR3 region has 16 residues. The CDR3 DNA reads TGTGCCAGCACCTTTACTCGGGGAGGAGAATCCTACGAGCAGTACTTC. Translating gives CASTFTRGGESYEQYF.

The V gene is TRBV23-1, the J gene TRBJ1-1; D is ambiguous. TRBV23-1 carries the ORF label, with uncertain function. Trimming removed 1 base at V and 0 bases at J, with 12 bases between. This CDR3 is built from 16 residues. CDR3 amino acids: CASSQWRVPMNTEAFF. CDR3 nucleotide sequence: TGCGCCAGCAGTCAATGGAGGGTTCCTATGAACACTGAAGCTTTCTTT.

As DNA, the CDR3 is TGTGCCAGCAGTTTGCTGGGGACAGGGGCAAGCAGCACTGAAGCTTTCTTT. Its protein product is CASSLLGTGASSTEAFF. The chain employs TRBV28 and TRBJ1-1; 10 bases match TRBD1. CDR1 MDHEN and CDR2 SYDVKM come from the germline V gene. This CDR3 spans 17 amino acids. After removal of 3 bases from V and 4 bases from J, the junction contained 11 bases not matched to a gene.

The chain has TRBV5-8 and TRBJ1-6; maybe TRBD1 (5 bases). The CDR3 runs to 15 residues. The germline V and J ends were trimmed by 0 bases and 7 bases, with 11 bases remaining between them. Germline CDR1 is SGHTS and CDR2 is YDEGEE. DNA of the CDR3: TGTGCCAGCAGCTTGGCAGGGCCTCTCAATTCACCCCTCCACTTT. Protein: CASSLAGPLNSPLHF.